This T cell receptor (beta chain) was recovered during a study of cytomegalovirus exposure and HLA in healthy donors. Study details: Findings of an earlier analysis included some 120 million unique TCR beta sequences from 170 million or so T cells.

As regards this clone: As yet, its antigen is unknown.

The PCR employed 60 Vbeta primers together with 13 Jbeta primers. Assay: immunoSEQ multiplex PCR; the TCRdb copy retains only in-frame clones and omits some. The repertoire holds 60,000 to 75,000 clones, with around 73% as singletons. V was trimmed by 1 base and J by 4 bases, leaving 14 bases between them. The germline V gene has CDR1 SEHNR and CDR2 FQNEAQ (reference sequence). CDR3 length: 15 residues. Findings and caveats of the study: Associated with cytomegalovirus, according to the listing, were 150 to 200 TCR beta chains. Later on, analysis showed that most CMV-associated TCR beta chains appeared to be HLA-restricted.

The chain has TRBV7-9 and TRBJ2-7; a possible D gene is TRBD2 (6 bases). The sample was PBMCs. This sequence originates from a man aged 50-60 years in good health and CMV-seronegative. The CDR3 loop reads CASSLVGTAGYEQYF. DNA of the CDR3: TGTGCCAGCAGCTTAGTAGGGACCGCGGGGTACGAGCAGTACTTC.